The 24 T cell receptor beta chains given below trace back to one sample, sequenced in a study of naive and memory T cell subsets. Their specific antigens are unknown. The study, taken as a whole, reports: Especially in CD8 cells, naive repertoires contained a few larger clonotypes, possibly CD45RA-re-expressing memory cells.

Two oligonucleotides, mixed equimolar, formed the beta constant-region primer covering TRBC1 and TRBC2. Ligated cDNA was amplified by four rounds of PCR with nested alpha and beta constant-region primers and SP2. TCRdb re-called the UMI-ligation and nested PCR reads through MiXCR, storing one row per CDR3 protein. Among 130,000 to 150,000 distinct CDR3 sequences listed, roughly 23% were seen once. The sample taken for sequencing was naive CD4+ T cells from blood. The receptors here all came from a human donor in good health.

This clonotype was counted a few times. The chain carries TRBV19 and TRBJ2-7; TRBD2 matches at 8 bases. Germline values: CDR1 LNHDA, CDR2 SQIVND (reference sequence). After removal of 4 bases from V and 0 bases from J, the junction contained 8 bases not matched to a gene. This CDR3 has 16 residues. The CDR3 here is CASSTTAGGLSYEQYF. The CDR3 coding sequence is TGTGCCAGTAGTACAACCGCGGGAGGCCTCTCCTACGAGCAGTACTTC.

This clonotype came up a few times. The chain uses TRBV10-3 and TRBJ2-7, with D perhaps matching TRBD1 (5 bases). CDR1 and CDR2 (germline): ENHRY, SYGVKD. The CDR3 runs to 14 residues. Trimming pared 3 bases from V and 3 bases from J, leaving 12 bases between. CDR3 nucleotides: TGTGCCATCAGTGAACAGGATCTCGACTACGAGCAGTACTTC. It encodes CAISEQDLDYEQYF.

This clonotype was recorded a few times. V and J are TRBV5-1 and TRBJ1-1; D is unresolved. Trimming took 2 bases from V and 0 from J, leaving 8 bases between them. Looked up from germline, CDR1 is SGHRS and CDR2 is YFSETQ. The CDR3 covers 14 residues. The CDR3 here is CASSLNQVNTEAFF. In DNA form, the CDR3 reads TGCGCCAGCAGCTTAAATCAAGTGAACACTGAAGCTTTCTTT. The full variable domain, with the rest looked up from reference TRBV5-1 and TRBJ1-1, is KAGVTQTPRYLIKTRGQQVTLSCSPISGHRSVSWYQQTPGQGLQFLFEYFSETQRNKGNFPGRFSGRQFSNSRSEMNVSTLELGDSALYLCASSLNQVNTEAFFGQGTRLTVV.

The chain links TRBV6-5 to TRBJ1-6, with D possibly matching TRBD1 (5 bases). In germline, CDR1 is MNHEY, CDR2 SVGAGI. Trimming took 2 bases from V and 0 from J, leaving 14 bases between them. The CDR3 spans 18 residues. CDR3 coding DNA: TGTGCCAGCAGTTACCGACAGAGATTAAGCTCCTATAATTCACCCCTCCACTTT. It yields the protein CASSYRQRLSSYNSPLHF.

The V call is TRBV6-2 or TRBV6-3, the J call TRBJ2-7; no clear D. The V and J ends lost 5 bases and 7 bases respectively, with 12 bases between them. Germline assignment: CDR1 MNHEY and CDR2 SVGEGT. The CDR3 totals 12 residues. The CDR3 nucleotides read TGTGCCAGCAGTGCCACAAGTTGGGAGCAGTACTTC. Translated: CASSATSWEQYF.

This clonotype came up a few times. The chain is built from TRBV3-1 and TRBJ2-5; D not resolved. V was trimmed by 1 base and J by 5 bases, leaving 11 bases between them. The CDR3 is made up of 14 amino acids. Germline assignment: CDR1 LGHDT and CDR2 YNNKEL (reference sequence). CDR3 loop: CASSQVGAGETQYF. The CDR3 DNA follows: TGTGCCAGCAGCCAAGTCGGAGCCGGGGAGACCCAGTACTTC.

This clonotype came up a few times. The V gene is TRBV10-3, the J gene TRBJ2-3; TRBD2 aligns across 7 bases. CDR1 and CDR2 from the germline V gene are ENHRY and SYGVKD. V was pared by 8 bases and J by 1 base, with 9 bases of the junction left unmatched. The CDR3 consists of 15 residues. The CDR3 DNA sequence: TGTGCCATCGCAAGCGGGAACGCTCGCACAGATACGCAGTATTTT. Its translation: CAIASGNARTDTQYF.

This clonotype was seen a few times. The rearrangement uses TRBV20-1 and TRBJ2-2, with D perhaps TRBD1 (5 bases). CDR1 and CDR2 (germline): DFQATT, SNEGSKA (reference sequence). Trimming took 4 bases from V and 5 from J, leaving 8 bases between them. This CDR3 is 12 amino acids long. Here the CDR3 DNA reads TGCAGTGCTAAGGGGCAGACCGGGGAGCTGTTTTTT. It codes for CSAKGQTGELFF.

This clonotype was recorded at least ten times. V gene TRBV19 combines with J gene TRBJ2-1, with 11 bases identical to TRBD2. Germline V gene lookup returns CDR1 LNHDA and CDR2 SQIVND (reference sequence). The J segment lost 4 bases and the V segment lost 4 bases, leaving 9 bases of the junction unmatched. The CDR3 runs to 17 residues. DNA for the CDR3: TGTGCCAGTAGTACCTACTCCGGGACTAGCGGATACAATGAGCAGTTCTTC. It specifies CASSTYSGTSGYNEQFF. Combining the CDR3 with reference TRBV19 and TRBJ2-1 gives the whole variable domain DGGITQSPKYLFRKEGQNVTLSCEQNLNHDAMYWYRQDPGQGLRLIYYSQIVNDFQKGDIAEGYSVSREKKESFPLTVTSAQKNPTAFYLCASSTYSGTSGYNEQFFGPGTRLTVL.

This clonotype was found many times. This chain uses TRBV28 with TRBJ1-5, with TRBD1 as a possible D gene (6 bases). There are 13 residues in the CDR3. Germline V lookup: CDR1 MDHEN, CDR2 SYDVKM. Trimming shortened V by 5 bases and J by 3 bases, and 8 bases separated the two germline ends. The CDR3 here is CASSDRNNQPQHF. The CDR3 DNA is TGTGCCAGCAGTGACAGGAACAATCAGCCCCAGCATTTT.

The rearrangement uses TRBV6-5 and TRBJ1-6; D remains ambiguous. CDR3 length: 17 residues. Trimming removed 2 bases from V and 0 bases from J, with 11 bases in between. CDR1 is MNHEY, CDR2 SVGAGI, per germline. CDR3 nucleotide sequence: TGTGCCAGCAGTTACGAGCAGGCGAGCTCCTATAATTCACCCCTCCACTTT. Encoded protein: CASSYEQASSYNSPLHF.

A remark on this clonotype: This could be a read error, since a much larger clone is one nucleotide away. This sequence joins TRBV6-6 and TRBJ2-1; TRBD2 might be the D (5 bases). Looked up from germline, CDR1 is MNHNY and CDR2 is SVGAGI (reference sequence). The CDR3 loop spans 14 amino acids. Trimming took off 5 bases at V and 9 bases at J, with 17 bases between the two ends. The CDR3 DNA reads TGTGCCAGCAGTCACGTTATCGGGGATGTTGAGCAGTTCTTC. Protein sequence: CASSHVIGDVEQFF.

The chain couples TRBV14 to TRBJ1-1, with D hard to call. This CDR3 is 16 amino acids long. V shed 3 bases and J shed 1 base, with 15 bases lying between them. The germline V gene has CDR1 SGHDN and CDR2 FVKESK. CDR3 coding DNA: TGTGCCAGCAGCCACTATGGTGGGGTTGAGAACACTGAAGCTTTCTTT. This codes for CASSHYGGVENTEAFF.

The table lists this clonotype with a few counts. The chain couples TRBV20-1 to TRBJ2-3; 8 bases line up with TRBD1. Germline-derived CDR1 and CDR2 are DFQATT and SNEGSKA (reference sequence). The CDR3 totals 13 residues. J was trimmed by 2 bases and V by 3 bases; bases with no gene match: 1. CDR3 in amino acids: CSARDRATDTQYF. For the CDR3, the DNA is TGCAGTGCTAGGGACAGGGCCACAGATACGCAGTATTTT.

The chain is built from TRBV7-8 and TRBJ1-2, with D possibly TRBD1 on 5 matching bases. The CDR3 consists of 14 residues. With 8 bases removed from V and 5 bases from J, the gap between germline ends came to 18 bases. Germline CDR1 and CDR2: SGHVS and FQNEAQ. This CDR3 reads CASLAGRGGYGYTF. The CDR3 region has the DNA TGTGCCAGCCTCGCGGGTAGGGGCGGGTATGGCTACACCTTC.

This clonotype was seen ten or more times. V and J are TRBV18 and TRBJ2-7; 8 bases fit TRBD1. The germline CDR1 and CDR2 sequences are KGHSH and LQKENI. Trimming cost V 6 bases and J 3 bases; bases outside gene matches: 4. The CDR3 is 13 residues long. Written as DNA, the CDR3 is TGTGCCAGCTCGGCACAGGGGGGCTACGAGCAGTACTTC. This encodes CASSAQGGYEQYF.

This clonotype was counted a few times. The V gene is TRBV29-1, the J gene TRBJ2-7; possibly TRBD1 or TRBD2 for D (6 bases each). The CDR3 extends over 14 amino acids. Trimming pared 5 bases from V and 3 bases from J, leaving 17 bases between. In germline, CDR1 is SQVTM, CDR2 ANQGSEA. Written as DNA, the CDR3 is TGCAGCGTTAAATTATCGGGGGCCAGCTACGAGCAGTACTTC. It specifies CSVKLSGASYEQYF.

This clonotype was counted between two and nine times. This chain uses TRBV14 with TRBJ2-7; no clear D gene. The V and J ends lost 5 bases and 4 bases respectively, with 12 bases between them. This CDR3 has 13 residues. Per germline, CDR1 SGHDN and CDR2 FVKESK. The CDR3 here is CASSERDEYEQYF. CDR3 coding DNA: TGTGCCAGCAGCGAACGTGATGAATACGAGCAGTACTTC.

This clonotype was seen repeatedly, ten times or more. The chain joins TRBV4-3 to TRBJ2-1, with TRBD2 matching 8 bases. V lost 1 base, J lost 9 bases, and 5 bases stayed unmatched. In germline, CDR1 is LGHNA, CDR2 YSLEER. This CDR3 is 14 amino acids long. The CDR3 loop reads CASSQGDGRGEQFF. In DNA form, the CDR3 reads TGCGCCAGCAGCCAAGGCGACGGGAGGGGTGAGCAGTTCTTC.

The chain joins TRBV12-5 to TRBJ1-6, with TRBD1 matching 9 bases. V gave up 6 bases and J gave up 9 bases; unmatched junction bases: 3. The CDR3 length is 13 residues. CDR1 and CDR2 (germline): LGHNT, FRNRAP. CDR3 bases: TGTGCTAGTGGAAGACAGGGGGTTTCACCCCTCCACTTT. Its translation: CASGRQGVSPLHF.

The J gene is TRBJ2-1, the V gene TRBV7-9; 10 positions match TRBD2. Germline V gene sequence: CDR1 SEHNR, CDR2 FQNEAQ (reference sequence). Trimming cost V 8 bases and J 10 bases; bases outside gene matches: 14. The CDR3 is made up of 15 amino acids. In DNA, the CDR3 is TGTGCCAGCGGACAAGCGGGAGGGCCTAACGGGGAGCAGTTCTTC. Protein sequence: CASGQAGGPNGEQFF.

This clonotype turned up a few times. The chain employs TRBV6-6 and TRBJ1-5, with 8 bases identical to TRBD1. The CDR3 is 17 residues long. Germline assignment: CDR1 MNHNY and CDR2 SVGAGI (reference sequence). V was clipped by 5 bases and J by 1 base; unmatched bases: 10. The CDR3 DNA sequence: TGTGCCAGCAGTACTGGACAGGGCCCATCCAGCAATCAGCCCCAGCATTTT. Translating it yields CASSTGQGPSSNQPQHF.

This chain links TRBV5-1 with TRBJ2-1, with D possibly matching TRBD1 (6 bases). The CDR3 has 16 residues. The germline V and J ends were trimmed by 0 bases and 7 bases, with 17 bases remaining between them. Germline-derived CDR1 and CDR2 are SGHRS and YFSETQ. CDR3 coding DNA: TGCGCCAGCAGCTTGGATGGGTCAGGGGTGGAGAATGAGCAGTTCTTC. This encodes CASSLDGSGVENEQFF.

This clonotype was recorded many times. This rearrangement joins TRBV24-1 to TRBJ2-7; D gene unclear. The CDR3 spans 16 residues. Germline V gene data show CDR1 as KGHDR and CDR2 as SFDVKD. Trimming left V 2 bases short and J 0 bases short, with 13 bases between. In nucleotides, the CDR3 is TGTGCCACCAGTGATTCCCCCCACTGGGGCTCCTACGAGCAGTACTTC. This gives the protein CATSDSPHWGSYEQYF.